This T cell receptor (beta chain) was found in a study of identical twins. Overall study findings and caveats: Reduced insertions were recorded for abundant cord blood beta clonotypes, with no such pattern in memory repertoires. Beta out-of-frame sequences showed weaker excess sharing between twins. Donors were not followed over many years; analysis was cross-sectional.

A template switching step contributed a universal primer site, while unique molecular identifiers were present in the cDNA. One entry per CDR3 protein, called by TCRdb with MiXCR from the 5' RACE reads. The repertoire includes 1.5 million to 2 million distinct CDR3 sequences, about 30% of them detected once, and over 0.25% sits in the top ten. With 3 bases clipped from V and 4 bases from J, the junction kept 7 bases outside the gene matches. Germline V gene data show CDR1 as MNHEY and CDR2 as SMNVEV (reference sequence). This CDR3 is 17 amino acids long. This clonotype showed up just a few times. What it recognizes is unknown.

The J gene is TRBJ2-3, the V gene TRBV27; TRBD2 agrees at 13 bases. This clonotype was sampled from a newborn girl in good health. The sequenced sample consisted of cord blood. The CDR3 sequence: CASSLLTSGGAADTQYF. CDR3 DNA: TGTGCCAGCAGTTTGCTAACTAGCGGGGGGGCCGCAGATACGCAGTATTTT.